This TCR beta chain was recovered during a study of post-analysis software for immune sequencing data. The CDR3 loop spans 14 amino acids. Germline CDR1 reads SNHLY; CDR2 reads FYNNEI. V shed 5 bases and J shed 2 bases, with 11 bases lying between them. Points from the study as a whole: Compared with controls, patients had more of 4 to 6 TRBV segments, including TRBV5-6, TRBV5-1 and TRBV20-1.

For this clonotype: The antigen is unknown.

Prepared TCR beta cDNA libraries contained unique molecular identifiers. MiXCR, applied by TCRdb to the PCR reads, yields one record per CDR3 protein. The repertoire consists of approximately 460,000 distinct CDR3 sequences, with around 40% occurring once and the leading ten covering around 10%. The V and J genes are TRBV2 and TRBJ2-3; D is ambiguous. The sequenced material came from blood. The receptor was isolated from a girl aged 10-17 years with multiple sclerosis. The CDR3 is CASSWDLVTDTQYF. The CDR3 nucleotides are TGTGCCAGCAGTTGGGATTTAGTCACAGATACGCAGTATTTT.